Below are 15 T cell receptor beta chains sequenced from a single sample in a study of T cell repertoires in cytomegalovirus infection. TCRdb reanalysed the reads using MiXCR and keeps one entry per CDR3 protein. The sample lists about 330,000 distinct CDR3 sequences; more than 8% were seen once. Sequenced: PBMCs. Source of these receptors: a human donor in good health (CMV status not recorded). Some clones in this sample may be carry-over from other donors' samples.

This clonotype was seen ten or more times. The chain uses TRBV7-8 and TRBJ2-7, with TRBD1 identical over 7 bases. V dropped 0 bases and J dropped 7; count of bases not matched to a gene: 12. The V gene's germline CDR1 is SGHVS and CDR2 FQNEAQ. CDR3 length: 16 residues. The CDR3 is CASSLAPGQVLREQYF. Here the CDR3 DNA reads TGTGCCAGCAGCTTAGCTCCCGGACAGGTCCTTAGGGAGCAGTACTTC.

This clonotype was seen at least ten times. V and J are TRBV6-6 and TRBJ1-4; the D is unclear. The V and J ends lost 2 bases and 6 bases respectively, with 10 bases between them. Germline CDR1 and CDR2: MNHNY and SVGAGI (reference sequence). The CDR3 is 14 amino acids. CDR3 nucleotide sequence: TGTGCCAGCAGTTACAGGGAGCCCTATGAAAAACTGTTTTTT. Translation: CASSYREPYEKLFF.

A few counts support this clonotype. The chain couples TRBV7-6 to TRBJ2-7; TRBD1 matches at 9 bases. The CDR3 loop spans 14 amino acids. Germline CDR1 SGHVS, CDR2 FNYEAQ. V lost 5 bases, J lost 2 bases, and 4 bases stayed unmatched. The CDR3, as DNA: TGTGCCAGCAGCCCAACAGGGGGCGCCTACGAGCAGTACTTC. Translating it yields CASSPTGGAYEQYF.

In its sample, this clonotype was seen many times. CDR3 residues: CASSPSRPGQGGNGYTF. The CDR3 DNA is TGTGCCAGCAGCCCTTCGAGGCCGGGACAGGGGGGAAATGGCTACACCTTC. The J gene is TRBJ1-2, the V gene TRBV7-9, with 11 positions matching TRBD1. Germline values: CDR1 SEHNR, CDR2 FQNEAQ (reference sequence). J lost 6 bases, V lost 5 bases, and 14 bases had no gene match. The CDR3 covers 17 residues.

This clonotype was counted between two and nine times. The chain carries TRBV19 and TRBJ1-2, with TRBD1 identical over 9 bases. Per the germline V gene, CDR1 is LNHDA and CDR2 is SQIVND (reference sequence). V lost 4 bases, J lost 3 bases, and 9 bases stayed unmatched. This CDR3 is built from 16 residues. In nucleotides, the CDR3 is TGTGCCAGTAGTACCGAACAGGGGGCTACTGACTATGGCTACACCTTC. This encodes CASSTEQGATDYGYTF.

This clonotype came up a few times. CDR3 residues: CATSRDRGLEQFF. The DNA of the CDR3 is TGTGCCACCAGCAGGGACAGGGGGCTTGAGCAGTTCTTC. The chain joins TRBV15 to TRBJ2-1; 11 nucleotides align to TRBD1. V dropped 3 bases and J dropped 9; count of bases not matched to a gene: 1. CDR1 and CDR2 from the germline V gene are LNHNV and YYDKDF (reference sequence). The CDR3 contains 13 residues.

This clonotype was seen many times. The chain joins TRBV2 to TRBJ1-2; TRBD1 agrees at 7 bases. The CDR3 runs to 13 residues. The trim removed 5 bases at V and 7 bases at J, leaving 7 bases unmatched. Germline assignment: CDR1 SNHLY and CDR2 FYNNEI. The CDR3, as DNA: TGTGCCAGCAGTCCAGACAGGGTCAGTGGCTACACCTTC. Translation gives CASSPDRVSGYTF.

The J gene is TRBJ1-2, the V gene TRBV7-9; no reliable D call. Trimming pared 5 bases from V and 2 bases from J, leaving 15 bases between. Germline values: CDR1 SEHNR, CDR2 FQNEAQ (reference sequence). This CDR3 has 15 amino acids. The CDR3 protein is CASSRTPSENYGYTF. The CDR3 region has the DNA TGTGCCAGCAGCCGTACACCCTCGGAGAACTATGGCTACACCTTC.

This clonotype has a count of ten or more. Here the CDR3 reads CASSLTDSNQPQHF. The CDR3 coding sequence is TGTGCCAGCAGCCTCACAGACAGTAATCAGCCCCAGCATTTT. This chain joins TRBV11-2 and TRBJ1-5; D possibly corresponds to TRBD1 (5 bases). The germline V gene encodes CDR1 SGHAT and CDR2 FQNNGV. V lost 5 bases, J lost 4 bases, and 12 bases lay in between. CDR3 length: 14 residues.

This rearrangement joins TRBV4-1 to TRBJ1-1; D is uncertain. Germline CDR1 and CDR2: MGHRA and YSYEKL. The CDR3 contains 17 residues. V was shortened by 4 bases and J by 1 base, with 19 bases between the two germline ends. The DNA of the CDR3 is TGCGCCAGCAGCCGGATCATGTCATTGCAGAGGAACACTGAAGCTTTCTTT. Protein: CASSRIMSLQRNTEAFF.

V and J are TRBV6-2 or TRBV6-3 and TRBJ2-7; 10 nucleotides line up with TRBD2. The CDR3 covers 16 residues. The ends lost 5 bases at V and 2 bases at J; junction bases unmatched: 9. CDR1 is MNHEY and CDR2 is SVGEGT in the germline V gene. The CDR3: CASSPPLAGRTYEQYF. The CDR3, as DNA: TGTGCCAGCAGTCCCCCACTAGCGGGGCGAACCTACGAGCAGTACTTC.

This clonotype was counted a few times. This sequence joins TRBV7-2 and TRBJ2-7; 8 bases align to TRBD1. The V and J ends lost 3 bases and 5 bases, in that order; junction bases with no gene match: 9. CDR1 and CDR2 from the germline V gene are SGHTA and FQGNSA. This CDR3 has 15 residues. CDR3 amino acids: CASSFPGQGGNEQYF. The CDR3 DNA sequence: TGTGCCAGCAGCTTTCCCGGACAGGGAGGCAACGAGCAGTACTTC.

This clonotype showed up many times. The chain carries TRBV7-8 and TRBJ2-4; 9 nucleotides agree with TRBD1. Germline CDR1 SGHVS, CDR2 FQNEAQ. Trimming at V came to 10 bases and at J to 0 bases, leaving 16 bases not matched to a gene. This CDR3 contains 18 residues. CDR3 in DNA: TGTGCCACGGCTCGGGACAGGGTCCCCAATTTAGCCAAAAACATTCAGTACTTC. It specifies CATARDRVPNLAKNIQYF.

The chain carries TRBV28 and TRBJ2-7, with D uncertain. The length of the CDR3 is 14 residues. V lost 4 bases, J lost 2 bases, and 12 bases lay in between. Germline V lookup: CDR1 MDHEN, CDR2 SYDVKM. The CDR3 reads CASSSLGRPYEQYF. The CDR3 region has the DNA TGTGCCAGCAGTTCCCTGGGCAGACCCTACGAGCAGTACTTC.

This clonotype showed up many times. The chain is built from TRBV7-6 and TRBJ1-3, with 9 bases identical to TRBD1. CDR3 length: 17 amino acids. The germline V gene has CDR1 SGHVS and CDR2 FNYEAQ. V lost 4 bases to trimming and J lost 4 bases; unmatched junction nucleotides: 11. DNA for the CDR3: TGTGCCAGCAGCTACCTCGCCGGGACAGGGTCCGGAAACACCATATATTTT. This encodes CASSYLAGTGSGNTIYF. The variable domain in full, completed from reference TRBV7-6 and TRBJ1-3, reads GAGVSQSPRYKVTKRGQDVALRCDPISGHVSLYWYRQALGQGPEFLTYFNYEAQQDKSGLPNDRFSAERPEGSISTLTIQRTEQRDSAMYRCASSYLAGTGSGNTIYFGEGSWLTVV.